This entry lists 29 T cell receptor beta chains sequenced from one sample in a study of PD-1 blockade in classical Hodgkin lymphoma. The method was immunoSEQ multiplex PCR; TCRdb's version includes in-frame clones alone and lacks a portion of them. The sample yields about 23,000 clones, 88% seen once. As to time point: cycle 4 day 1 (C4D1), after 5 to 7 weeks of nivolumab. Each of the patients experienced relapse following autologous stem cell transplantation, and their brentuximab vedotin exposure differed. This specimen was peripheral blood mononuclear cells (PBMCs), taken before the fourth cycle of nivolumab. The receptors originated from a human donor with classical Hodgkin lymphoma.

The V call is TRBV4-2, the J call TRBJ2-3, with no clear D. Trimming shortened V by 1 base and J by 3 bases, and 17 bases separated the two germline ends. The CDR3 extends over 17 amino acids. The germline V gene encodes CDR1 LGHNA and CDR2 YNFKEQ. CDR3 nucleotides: TGTGCCAGCAGCCAAGGGTCAGGTGGCAGAGGTACAGATACGCAGTATTTT. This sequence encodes CASSQGSGGRGTDTQYF.

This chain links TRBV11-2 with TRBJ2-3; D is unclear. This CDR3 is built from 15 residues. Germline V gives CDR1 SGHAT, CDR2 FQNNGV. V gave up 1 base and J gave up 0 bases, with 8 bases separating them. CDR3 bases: TGTGCCAGCAGCTTAGGCCAGAGTAGCACAGATACGCAGTATTTT. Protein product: CASSLGQSSTDTQYF.

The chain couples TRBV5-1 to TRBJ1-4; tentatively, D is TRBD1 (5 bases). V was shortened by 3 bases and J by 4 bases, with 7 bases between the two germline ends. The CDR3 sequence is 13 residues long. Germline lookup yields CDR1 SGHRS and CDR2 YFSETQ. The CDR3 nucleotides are TGCGCCAGCAGCTGGGACGGTAATGAAAAACTGTTTTTT. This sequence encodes CASSWDGNEKLFF.

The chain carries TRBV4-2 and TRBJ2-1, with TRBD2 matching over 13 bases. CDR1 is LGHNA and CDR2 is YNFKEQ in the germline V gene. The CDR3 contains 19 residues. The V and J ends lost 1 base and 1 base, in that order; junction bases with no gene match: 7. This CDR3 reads CASSQVGTSGITSYNEQFF. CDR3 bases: TGTGCCAGCAGCCAAGTAGGGACTAGCGGGATCACTTCCTACAATGAGCAGTTCTTC.

The CDR3 loop reads CASRGWARSYEQYF. Here the CDR3 DNA reads TGTGCCAGCAGGGGGTGGGCGCGGTCCTACGAGCAGTACTTC. V usage is TRBV27 and J usage is TRBJ2-7; no firm D call. Trimming left V 6 bases short and J 1 base short, with 13 bases between. The length of the CDR3 is 14 residues. CDR1 is MNHEY and CDR2 is SMNVEV in the germline V gene (reference sequence).

CDR3 nucleotide sequence: TGTGCCATCAGTCTGACGGGGGGGCCTAGCGGGGCTGATACGCAGTATTTT. It is translated as CAISLTGGPSGADTQYF. The genes are TRBV10-3 and TRBJ2-3; 9 bases fit TRBD2. V was pared by 5 bases and J by 6 bases, with 15 bases of the junction left unmatched. The germline gives CDR1 ENHRY, CDR2 SYGVKD. The length of the CDR3 is 17 residues.

Written as DNA, the CDR3 is TGTGCCAGCAATTCCGGTCGCGGGAGGGTTTACAATGAGCAGTTCTTC. Encoded protein: CASNSGRGRVYNEQFF. V and J are TRBV11-2 and TRBJ2-1; 9 nucleotides align to TRBD2. CDR3 size: 16 residues. The germline V gene has CDR1 SGHAT and CDR2 FQNNGV. With V trimmed by 7 bases and J by 4 bases, 11 bases remained unmatched.

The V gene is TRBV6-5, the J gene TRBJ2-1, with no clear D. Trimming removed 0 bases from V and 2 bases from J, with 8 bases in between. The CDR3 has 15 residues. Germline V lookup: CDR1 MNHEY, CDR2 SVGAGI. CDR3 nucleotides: TGTGCCAGCAGTTACTCCACGGGTGCCTACAATGAGCAGTTCTTC. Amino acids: CASSYSTGAYNEQFF.

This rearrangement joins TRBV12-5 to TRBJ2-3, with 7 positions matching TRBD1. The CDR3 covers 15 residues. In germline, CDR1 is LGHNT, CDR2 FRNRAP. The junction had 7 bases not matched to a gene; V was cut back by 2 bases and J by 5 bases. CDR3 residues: CASGLPGQVIDTQYF. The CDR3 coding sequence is TGTGCTAGTGGTTTGCCTGGACAGGTTATAGATACGCAGTATTTT.

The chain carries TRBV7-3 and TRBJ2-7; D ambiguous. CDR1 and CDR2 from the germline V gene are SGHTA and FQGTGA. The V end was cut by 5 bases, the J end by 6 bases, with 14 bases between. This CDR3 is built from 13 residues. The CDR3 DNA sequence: TGTGCCAGCAGCGCCCATCCTAGGAGCGAGCAGTACTTC. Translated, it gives CASSAHPRSEQYF.

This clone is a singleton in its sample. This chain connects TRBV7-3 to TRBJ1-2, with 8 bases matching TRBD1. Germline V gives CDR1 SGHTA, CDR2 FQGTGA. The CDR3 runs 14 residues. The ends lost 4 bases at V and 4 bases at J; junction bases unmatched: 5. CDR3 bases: TGTGCCAGCAGCTCGACAGGGGAGGGCTATGGCTACACCTTC. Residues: CASSSTGEGYGYTF. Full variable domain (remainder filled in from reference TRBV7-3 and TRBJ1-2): GAGVSQTPSNKVTEKGKYVELRCDPISGHTALYWYRQSLGQGPEFLIYFQGTGAADDSGLPNDRFFAVRPEGSVSTLKIQRTERGDSAVYLCASSSTGEGYGYTFGSGTRLTVV.

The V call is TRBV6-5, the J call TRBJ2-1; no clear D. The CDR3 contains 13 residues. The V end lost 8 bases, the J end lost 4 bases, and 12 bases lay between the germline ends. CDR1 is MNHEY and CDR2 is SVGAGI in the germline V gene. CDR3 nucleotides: TGTGCCAGCTCCTCGACCGGGTACAATGAGCAGTTCTTC. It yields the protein CASSSTGYNEQFF.

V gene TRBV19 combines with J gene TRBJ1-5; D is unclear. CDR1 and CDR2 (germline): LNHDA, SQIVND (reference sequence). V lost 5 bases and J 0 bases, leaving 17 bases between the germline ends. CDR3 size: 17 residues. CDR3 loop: CASSPVDRPYSNQPQHF. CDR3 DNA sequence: TGTGCCAGTAGTCCCGTAGACCGTCCATATAGCAATCAGCCCCAGCATTTT.

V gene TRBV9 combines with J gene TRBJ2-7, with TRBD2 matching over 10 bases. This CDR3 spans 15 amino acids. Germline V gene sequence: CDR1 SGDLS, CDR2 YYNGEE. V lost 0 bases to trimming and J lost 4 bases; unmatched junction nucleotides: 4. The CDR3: CASSVGPSGGYEQYF. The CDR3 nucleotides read TGTGCCAGCAGCGTAGGGCCTAGCGGGGGATACGAGCAGTACTTC.

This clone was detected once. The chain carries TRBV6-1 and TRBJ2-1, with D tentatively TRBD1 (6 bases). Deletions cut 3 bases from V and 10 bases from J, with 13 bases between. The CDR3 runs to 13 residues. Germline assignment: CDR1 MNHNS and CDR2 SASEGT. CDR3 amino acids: CASSEGAPREQFF. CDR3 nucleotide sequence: TGTGCCAGCAGTGAGGGGGCCCCAAGGGAGCAGTTCTTC.

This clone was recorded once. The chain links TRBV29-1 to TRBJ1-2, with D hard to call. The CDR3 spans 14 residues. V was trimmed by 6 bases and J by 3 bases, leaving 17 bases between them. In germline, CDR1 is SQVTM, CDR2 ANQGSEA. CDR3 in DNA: TGCAGCGTCGCCGGACTTTTGCGGGACTATGGCTACACCTTC. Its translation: CSVAGLLRDYGYTF.

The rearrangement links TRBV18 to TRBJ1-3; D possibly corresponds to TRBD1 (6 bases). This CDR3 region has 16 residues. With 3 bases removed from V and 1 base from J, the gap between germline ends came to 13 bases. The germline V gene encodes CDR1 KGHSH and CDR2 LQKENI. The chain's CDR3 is CASSPNRDTSGNTIYF. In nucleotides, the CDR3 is TGTGCCAGCTCACCCAACAGGGATACTTCTGGAAACACCATATATTTT.

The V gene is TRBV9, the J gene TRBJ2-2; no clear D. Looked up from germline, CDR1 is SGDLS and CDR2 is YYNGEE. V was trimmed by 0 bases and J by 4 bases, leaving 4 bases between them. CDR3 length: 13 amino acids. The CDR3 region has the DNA TGTGCCAGCAGCGTAGGGCTCACCGGGGAGCTGTTTTTT. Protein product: CASSVGLTGELFF.

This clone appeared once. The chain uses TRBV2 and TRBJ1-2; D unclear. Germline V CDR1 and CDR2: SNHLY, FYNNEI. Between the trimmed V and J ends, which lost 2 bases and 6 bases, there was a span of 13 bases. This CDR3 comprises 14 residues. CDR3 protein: CASSERAGRDGYTF. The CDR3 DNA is TGTGCCAGCAGTGAACGGGCAGGACGAGATGGCTACACCTTC.

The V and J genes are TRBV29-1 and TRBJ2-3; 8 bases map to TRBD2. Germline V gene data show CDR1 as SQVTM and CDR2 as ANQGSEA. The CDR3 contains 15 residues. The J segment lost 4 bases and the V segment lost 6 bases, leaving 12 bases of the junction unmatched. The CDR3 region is CSVGRSGSRSDTQYF. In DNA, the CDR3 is TGCAGCGTCGGAAGAAGCGGGAGTAGGTCAGATACGCAGTATTTT.

CDR3 residues: CASSVGVRGSTDTQYF. The CDR3 DNA reads as TGTGCCAGCAGCGTTGGCGTTAGGGGGAGCACAGATACGCAGTATTTT. The J gene is TRBJ2-3, the V gene TRBV9; maybe TRBD1 (6 bases). The V end lost 2 bases, the J end lost 0 bases, and 13 bases lay between the germline ends. CDR3 size: 16 residues. The V gene's germline CDR1 is SGDLS and CDR2 YYNGEE.

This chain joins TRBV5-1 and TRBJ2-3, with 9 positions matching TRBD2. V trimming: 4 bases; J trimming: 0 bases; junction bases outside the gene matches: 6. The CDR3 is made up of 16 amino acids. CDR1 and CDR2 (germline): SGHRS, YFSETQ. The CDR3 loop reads CASSPGLAASTDTQYF. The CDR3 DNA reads TGCGCCAGCAGCCCGGGACTAGCTGCTAGCACAGATACGCAGTATTTT.

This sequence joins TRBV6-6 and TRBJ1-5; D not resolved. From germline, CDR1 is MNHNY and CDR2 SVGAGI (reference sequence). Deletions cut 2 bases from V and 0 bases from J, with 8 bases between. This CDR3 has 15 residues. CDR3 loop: CASSYRVYSNQPQHF. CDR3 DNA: TGTGCCAGCAGTTACCGGGTCTATAGCAATCAGCCCCAGCATTTT.

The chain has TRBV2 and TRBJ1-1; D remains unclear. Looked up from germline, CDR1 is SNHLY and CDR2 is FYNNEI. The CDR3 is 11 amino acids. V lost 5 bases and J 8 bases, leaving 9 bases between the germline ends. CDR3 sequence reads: CASSSTVEAFF. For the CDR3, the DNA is TGTGCCAGCAGTTCGACTGTAGAAGCTTTCTTT.

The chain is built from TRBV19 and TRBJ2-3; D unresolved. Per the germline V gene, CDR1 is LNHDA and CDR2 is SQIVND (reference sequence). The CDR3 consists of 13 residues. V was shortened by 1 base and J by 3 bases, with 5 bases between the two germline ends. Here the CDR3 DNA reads TGTGCCAGTAGTATAGTCGTAACAGATACGCAGTATTTT. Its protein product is CASSIVVTDTQYF.

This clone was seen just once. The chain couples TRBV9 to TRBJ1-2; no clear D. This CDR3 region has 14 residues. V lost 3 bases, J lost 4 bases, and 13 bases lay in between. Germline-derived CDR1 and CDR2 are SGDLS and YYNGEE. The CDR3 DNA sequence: TGTGCCAGCAGCGCGACCCCGGAAGGCTATGGCTACACCTTC. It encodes CASSATPEGYGYTF.

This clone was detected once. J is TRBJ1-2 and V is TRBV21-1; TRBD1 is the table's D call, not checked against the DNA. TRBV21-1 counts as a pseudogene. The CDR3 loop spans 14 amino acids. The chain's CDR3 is CASSTGQLPSGYTF. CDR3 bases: TGTGCCAGCAGCACGGGACAGCTCCCCAGTGGCTACACCTTC.

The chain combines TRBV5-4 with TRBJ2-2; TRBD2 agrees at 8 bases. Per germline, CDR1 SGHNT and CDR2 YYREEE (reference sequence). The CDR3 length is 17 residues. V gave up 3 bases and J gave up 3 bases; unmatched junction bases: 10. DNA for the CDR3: TGTGCCAGCAGCTGGAGAACAGCGGGAGCGGACACCGGGGAGCTGTTTTTT. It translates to CASSWRTAGADTGELFF.

This chain's CDR3 is CASRGSTNEKLFF. The CDR3 DNA sequence: TGTGCCAGTAGGGGTTCGACTAATGAAAAACTGTTTTTT. This sequence joins TRBV6-5 and TRBJ1-4; TRBD1 might be the D (5 bases). V was shortened by 9 bases and J by 2 bases, with 10 bases between the two germline ends. Germline values: CDR1 MNHEY, CDR2 SVGAGI. The CDR3 is 13 residues long.